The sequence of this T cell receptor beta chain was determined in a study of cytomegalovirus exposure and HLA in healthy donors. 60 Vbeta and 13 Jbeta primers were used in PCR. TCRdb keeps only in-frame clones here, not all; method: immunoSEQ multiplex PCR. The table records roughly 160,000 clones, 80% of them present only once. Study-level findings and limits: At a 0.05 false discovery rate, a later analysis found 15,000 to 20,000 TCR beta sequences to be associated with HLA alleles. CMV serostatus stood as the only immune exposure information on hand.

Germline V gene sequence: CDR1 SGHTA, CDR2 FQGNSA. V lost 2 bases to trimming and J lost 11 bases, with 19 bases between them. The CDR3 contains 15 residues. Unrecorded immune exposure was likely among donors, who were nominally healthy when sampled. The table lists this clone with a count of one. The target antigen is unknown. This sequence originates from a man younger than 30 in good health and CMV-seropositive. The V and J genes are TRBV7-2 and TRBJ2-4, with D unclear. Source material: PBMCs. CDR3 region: CASSLSSHALSLQYF. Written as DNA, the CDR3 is TGTGCCAGCAGCTTATCCTCACATGCCCTTTCCCTTCAGTACTTC.